A few counts support the clone carrying this TCR beta chain. The target antigen is unknown. The sample comes from a study of beta chain features in type 1 diabetes. Study-level results: In all four CD4+ subsets, TCRB CDR3 length was significantly, moderately reduced in type 1 diabetes.

Reverse transcribing all isolated RNA meant expressed TCRB transcripts were sequenced. The protocol was immunoSEQ multiplex PCR, while the TCRdb copy is restricted to in-frame clones and leaves out a portion. The data hold about 220,000 clones, with 11% observed a single time. V was cut by 2 bases and J by 7 bases, with 12 bases left in between. Germline CDR1 reads KGHSH; CDR2 reads LQKENI. The length of the CDR3 is 13 residues. The origin of this receptor is a man younger than 30 in good health. The chain combines TRBV18 with TRBJ2-7, with D perhaps TRBD1 (6 bases). Sequencing was performed on central memory CD4+ T cells from blood. As DNA, the CDR3 is TGTGCCAGCTCACCAGACAGGTTGTGGGAGCAGTACTTC. Protein: CASSPDRLWEQYF.